The T cell receptor beta chain described here comes from a study of T cell repertoires and Cas9 in healthy adults. This clone was seen a single time. Germline V CDR1 and CDR2: MDHEN, SYDVKM. V gave up 3 bases and J gave up 4 bases, with 9 bases separating them. CDR3 length equals 13 residues. The table came from immunoSEQ multiplex PCR; TCRdb's copy has only in-frame clones and leaves some out. The top ten clones hold roughly 1.6% of a sample with tens of thousands of clones, about 90% of them seen once. Sequenced input: CD4+ effector T cells (CD127+, CD25-, CD137-, CD154-) from PBMCs; culture status not recorded. The chain couples TRBV28 to TRBJ1-2; D remains ambiguous. This TCR came from a human donor in good health. CDR3 sequence reads: CASSLGGFYGYTF. The CDR3 coding sequence is TGTGCCAGCAGTTTGGGCGGGTTCTATGGCTACACCTTC.